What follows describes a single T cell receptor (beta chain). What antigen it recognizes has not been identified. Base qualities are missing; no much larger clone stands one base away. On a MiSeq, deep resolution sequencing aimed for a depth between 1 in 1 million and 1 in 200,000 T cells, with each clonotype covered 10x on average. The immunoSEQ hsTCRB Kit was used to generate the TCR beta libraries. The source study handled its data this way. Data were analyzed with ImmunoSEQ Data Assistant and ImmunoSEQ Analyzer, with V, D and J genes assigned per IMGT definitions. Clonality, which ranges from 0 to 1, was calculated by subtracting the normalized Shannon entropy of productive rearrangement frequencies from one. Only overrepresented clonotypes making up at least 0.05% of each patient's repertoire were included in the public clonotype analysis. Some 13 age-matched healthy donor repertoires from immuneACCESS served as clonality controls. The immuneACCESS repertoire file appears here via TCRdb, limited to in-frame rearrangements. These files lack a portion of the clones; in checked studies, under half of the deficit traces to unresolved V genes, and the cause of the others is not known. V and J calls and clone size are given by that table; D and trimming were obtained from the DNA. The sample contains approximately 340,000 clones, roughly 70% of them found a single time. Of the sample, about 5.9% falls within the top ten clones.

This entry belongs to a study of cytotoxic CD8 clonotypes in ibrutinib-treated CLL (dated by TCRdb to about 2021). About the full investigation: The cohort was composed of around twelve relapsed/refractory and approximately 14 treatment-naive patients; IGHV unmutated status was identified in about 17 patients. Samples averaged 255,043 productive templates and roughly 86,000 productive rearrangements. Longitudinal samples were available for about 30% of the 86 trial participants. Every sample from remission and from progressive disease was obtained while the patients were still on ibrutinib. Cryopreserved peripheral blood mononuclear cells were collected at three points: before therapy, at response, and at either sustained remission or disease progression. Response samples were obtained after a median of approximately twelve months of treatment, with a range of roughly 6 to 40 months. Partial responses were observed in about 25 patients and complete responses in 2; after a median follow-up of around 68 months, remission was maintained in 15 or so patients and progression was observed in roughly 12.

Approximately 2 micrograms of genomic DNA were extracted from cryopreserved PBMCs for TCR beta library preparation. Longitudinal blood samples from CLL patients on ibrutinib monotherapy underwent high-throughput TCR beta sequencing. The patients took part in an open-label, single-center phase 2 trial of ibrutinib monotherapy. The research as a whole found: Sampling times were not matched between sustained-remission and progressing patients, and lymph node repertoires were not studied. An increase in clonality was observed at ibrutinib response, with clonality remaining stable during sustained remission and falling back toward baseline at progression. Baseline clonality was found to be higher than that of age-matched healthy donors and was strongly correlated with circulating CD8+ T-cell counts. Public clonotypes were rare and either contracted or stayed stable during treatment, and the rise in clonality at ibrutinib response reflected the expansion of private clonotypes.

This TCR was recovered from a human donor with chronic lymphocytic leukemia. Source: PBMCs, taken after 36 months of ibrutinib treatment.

Here is the DNA: TGCGCCAGCAGCAACCGGGGGGGGCCCTACGAGCAGTACTTC. Its translation reads: CASSNRGGPYEQYF. The V and J genes are TRBV4-1 and TRBJ2-7, and 8 junctional nucleotides match TRBD2. From V the trimming removes 5 bases and from J it removes 2 bases, while the gene matches leave 5 bases of the junction unaccounted for. Via the germline V gene, CDR1 is MGHRA and CDR2 YSYEKL. The CDR3 starts with the cysteine, ends with the phenylalanine, and has 14 residues. The sequence is cut down to CDR3 DNA, 42 bases in frame from base 1.